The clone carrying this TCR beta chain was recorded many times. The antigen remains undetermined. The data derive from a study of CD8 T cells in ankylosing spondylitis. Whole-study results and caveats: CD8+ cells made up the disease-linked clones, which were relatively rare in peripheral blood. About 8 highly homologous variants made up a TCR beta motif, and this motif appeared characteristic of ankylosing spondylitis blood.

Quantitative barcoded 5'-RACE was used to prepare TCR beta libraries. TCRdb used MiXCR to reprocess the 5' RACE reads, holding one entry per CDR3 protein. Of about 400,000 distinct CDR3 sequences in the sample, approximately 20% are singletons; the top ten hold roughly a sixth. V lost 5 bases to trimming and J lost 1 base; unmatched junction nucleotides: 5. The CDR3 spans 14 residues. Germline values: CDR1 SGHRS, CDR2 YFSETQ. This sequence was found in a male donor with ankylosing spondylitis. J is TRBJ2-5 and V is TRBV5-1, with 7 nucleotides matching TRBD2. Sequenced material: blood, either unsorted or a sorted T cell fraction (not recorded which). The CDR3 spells CASRAGTIQETQYF. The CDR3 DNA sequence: TGCGCCAGCAGGGCCGGGACTATCCAAGAGACCCAGTACTTC.